This entry is about one TCR beta chain. The data derive from a study of PD-L1 blockade in urothelial cancer. Study in general: About 85% of the roughly 30 patients comprised males who had bladder-origin urothelial cancer. Patients had undergone 0 to 3 prior chemotherapy regimens. Each blood sample yielded a median of about 130,000 T cells.

This CDR3 is 13 amino acids long. J gave up 5 bases and V 6 bases, and 9 bases lay outside the gene matches. Germline CDR1 is SQVTM and CDR2 is ANQGSEA. Using immunoSEQ multiplex PCR, the repertoire was profiled, and TCRdb retains in-frame clones only, with some absent. The sample includes about 95,000 clones, nearly 90% of them seen just once. As to time point: pretreatment peripheral blood. The chain carries TRBV29-1 and TRBJ2-7; TRBD1 matches 8 bases. This clonotype was sampled from a man in his 60s with urothelial cancer. The sequencing here drew on PBMCs, taken around atezolizumab (anti-PD-L1) treatment. This CDR3 is CSVTGQGQDEQYF. The CDR3 bases are TGCAGCGTAACTGGACAGGGTCAGGACGAGCAGTACTTC.